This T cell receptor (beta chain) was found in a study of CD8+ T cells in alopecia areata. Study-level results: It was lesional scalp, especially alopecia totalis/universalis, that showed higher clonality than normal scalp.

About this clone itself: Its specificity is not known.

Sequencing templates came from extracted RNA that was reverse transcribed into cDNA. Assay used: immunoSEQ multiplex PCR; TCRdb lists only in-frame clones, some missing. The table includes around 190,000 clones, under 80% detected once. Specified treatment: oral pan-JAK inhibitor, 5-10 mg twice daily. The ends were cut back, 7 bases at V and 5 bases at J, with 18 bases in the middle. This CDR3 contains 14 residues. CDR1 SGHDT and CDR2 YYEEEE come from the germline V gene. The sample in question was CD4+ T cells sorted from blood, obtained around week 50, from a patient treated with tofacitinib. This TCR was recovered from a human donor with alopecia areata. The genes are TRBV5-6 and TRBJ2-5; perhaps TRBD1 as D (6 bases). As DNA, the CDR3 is TGTGCCAGCCGGGACAAAGGTCGTGGGGAGACCCAGTACTTC. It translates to CASRDKGRGETQYF.